This TCR beta chain emerged from a study of post-analysis software for immune sequencing data. Study-wide results and limits: Controls had lower frequencies than patients of five or six TRBV segments, which included TRBV5-6, TRBV5-1 and TRBV20-1.

V was pared by 6 bases and J by 1 base, with 8 bases of the junction left unmatched. Per germline, CDR1 MNHNY and CDR2 SVGAGI (reference sequence). The CDR3 extends over 15 amino acids. Turning to this clonotype: The antigen is unknown.

Presence of unique molecular identifiers characterized the TCR beta cDNA libraries. T cells, about 0.85 to 11 million of them, yielded 500,000 to 600,000 cDNA molecules. From the PCR reads, TCRdb called clonotypes with MiXCR, one entry per CDR3 protein. The sample gives about 380,000 distinct CDR3 sequences, approximately 38% of which show up once; roughly 13% is in the top ten. The genes are TRBV6-6 and TRBJ1-1; 7 bases are a match to TRBD1. The sample taken for sequencing was blood. The TCR comes from a girl aged 5-17 years with multiple sclerosis. DNA for the CDR3: TGTGCCAGCAGGCAGCCGGGACAGACGAACACTGAAGCTTTCTTT. It yields the protein CASRQPGQTNTEAFF.